The 16 T cell receptor beta chains reported below all come from one sample, sequenced in a study of T cell responses to AZD1222 COVID-19 vaccine. Profiled with immunoSEQ multiplex PCR; TCRdb holds only in-frame clones, not every one. In the table there are approximately 88,000 clones, roughly nine tenths of which are singletons. The sample was peripheral blood, taken on day 0 of AZD1222 vaccination. These receptors all stem from an adult in good health.

The genes are TRBV18 and TRBJ2-1; TRBD2 matches 13 bases. Germline CDR1 is KGHSH and CDR2 is LQKENI. J lost 7 bases, V lost 2 bases, and 14 bases had no gene match. This CDR3 has 19 amino acids. The CDR3 DNA reads as TGTGCCAGCTCACCAAGCCCGTCAGGACTAGCGGGAGCCAGAAATGAGCAGTTCTTC. Translation: CASSPSPSGLAGARNEQFF.

The J gene is TRBJ1-1, the V gene TRBV19; no definite D call. This CDR3 has 14 amino acids. The ends were cut back, 3 bases at V and 7 bases at J, with 15 bases in the middle. Germline loops: CDR1 LNHDA, CDR2 SQIVND (reference sequence). The CDR3 DNA sequence: TGTGCCAGTAGTATTATGCAGGCGGCAGATGAAGCTTTCTTT. Amino acids: CASSIMQAADEAFF.

The genes are TRBV7-3 and TRBJ1-3; possibly TRBD1 for D (6 bases). The V end was cut by 5 bases, the J end by 0 bases, with 14 bases between. The CDR3 contains 16 residues. Looked up from germline, CDR1 is SGHTA and CDR2 is FQGTGA. The CDR3 spells CASSPGRGGSGNTIYF. The CDR3, as DNA: TGTGCCAGCAGCCCAGGGCGAGGGGGCTCTGGAAACACCATATATTTT.

V and J are TRBV9 and TRBJ2-7; D not certain. The CDR3 consists of 14 residues. The germline V gene encodes CDR1 SGDLS and CDR2 YYNGEE. The V gene lost 4 bases and the J gene lost 1 base, with 12 bases spanning the gap. This CDR3 is CASSSGRNSYEQYF. The CDR3 bases are TGTGCCAGCAGCTCCGGACGTAATTCCTACGAGCAGTACTTC.

The chain links TRBV5-6 to TRBJ1-6; no clear D gene. Germline lookup yields CDR1 SGHDT and CDR2 YYEEEE. The CDR3 spans 17 residues. Trimming cost V 4 bases and J 0 bases, with 14 bases left between them. The CDR3 reads CASSERRLNSYNSPLHF. CDR3 sequence (DNA): TGTGCCAGCAGCGAGAGGAGGTTGAACTCCTATAATTCACCCCTCCACTTT.

The rearrangement links TRBV27 to TRBJ2-1; 8 positions agree with TRBD1. The CDR3 contains 13 residues. Per the germline V gene, CDR1 is MNHEY and CDR2 is SMNVEV (reference sequence). Trimming at V came to 2 bases and at J to 7 bases, leaving 1 base not matched to a gene. The CDR3 DNA reads as TGTGCCAGCAGTTTACAGGGGGCGAATGAGCAGTTCTTC. Its translation: CASSLQGANEQFF.

The chain joins TRBV11-2 to TRBJ2-2; D ambiguous. Trimming removed 2 bases from V and 2 bases from J, with 9 bases in between. The length of the CDR3 is 15 residues. The germline V gene encodes CDR1 SGHAT and CDR2 FQNNGV. The DNA of the CDR3 is TGTGCCAGCAGCTTACTAGGGCAAAACACCGGGGAGCTGTTTTTT. It is translated as CASSLLGQNTGELFF.

This rearrangement joins TRBV7-9 to TRBJ1-5, with D hard to call. The CDR3 runs 14 residues. Germline loops: CDR1 SEHNR, CDR2 FQNEAQ (reference sequence). V was shortened by 2 bases and J by 0 bases, with 5 bases between the two germline ends. The CDR3 reads CASSLLDSNQPQHF. The CDR3 DNA reads TGTGCCAGCAGCTTATTGGATAGCAATCAGCCCCAGCATTTT. The variable domain in full, completed from reference TRBV7-9 and TRBJ1-5, reads DTGVSQNPRHKITKRGQNVTFRCDPISEHNRLYWYRQTLGQGPEFLTYFQNEAQLEKSRLLSDRFSAERPKGSFSTLEIQRTEQGDSAMYLCASSLLDSNQPQHFGDGTRLSIL.

The chain employs TRBV7-9 and TRBJ1-1; D gene ambiguous. CDR3 length equals 16 residues. Trimming shortened V by 7 bases and J by 1 base, and 19 bases separated the two germline ends. Germline CDR1 and CDR2: SEHNR and FQNEAQ (reference sequence). CDR3 DNA sequence: TGTGCCAGCACCTTCTCTATACTCACCCCGAACACTGAAGCTTTCTTT. Translated: CASTFSILTPNTEAFF.

The chain combines TRBV2 with TRBJ2-7; D may be TRBD1 (6 bases). V lost 9 bases and J lost 0, with 9 bases in between. The CDR3 runs 12 residues. Germline CDR1 reads SNHLY; CDR2 reads FYNNEI. The CDR3 nucleotides are TGTGCCAGAGGACAGAGCTCCTACGAGCAGTACTTC. This gives the protein CARGQSSYEQYF. The variable domain in full, with the rest retrieved from reference TRBV2 and TRBJ2-7, is EPEVTQTPSHQVTQMGQEVILRCVPISNHLYFYWYRQILGQKVEFLVSFYNNEISEKSEIFDDQFSVERPDGSNFTLKIRSTKLEDSAMYFCARGQSSYEQYFGPGTRLTVT.

Here the CDR3 DNA reads TGTGCCAGCAGATTGGGTGTGGTGCTTGGAGAAAAACTGTTTTTT. It translates to CASRLGVVLGEKLFF. This rearrangement joins TRBV27 to TRBJ1-4; D is uncertain. CDR3 length: 15 amino acids. Germline lookup yields CDR1 MNHEY and CDR2 SMNVEV (reference sequence). The ends were cut back, 6 bases at V and 8 bases at J, with 19 bases in the middle.

Only a few counts were recorded for this clone. The chain has TRBV7-9 and TRBJ2-1, with D possibly being TRBD2 (5 bases). CDR1 and CDR2 from the germline V gene are SEHNR and FQNEAQ (reference sequence). V lost 5 bases and J lost 9, with 17 bases in between. CDR3 size: 14 residues. The CDR3 bases are TGTGCCAGCAGCCCGGGAAGTAGCGCGGGTGAGCAGTTCTTC. This encodes CASSPGSSAGEQFF.

V usage is TRBV15 and J usage is TRBJ2-2; no clear D gene. The CDR3 is 16 amino acids. Trimming took 1 base from V and 6 from J, leaving 15 bases between them. Per the germline V gene, CDR1 is LNHNV and CDR2 is YYDKDF (reference sequence). CDR3 region: CATSRGDPSTPGELFF. In DNA form, the CDR3 reads TGTGCCACCAGCAGAGGTGACCCGTCCACTCCCGGGGAGCTGTTTTTT.

The V and J genes are TRBV29-1 and TRBJ2-7, with TRBD2 as a possible D gene (5 bases). Germline CDR1 reads SQVTM; CDR2 reads ANQGSEA. CDR3 size: 13 residues. V gave up 1 base and J gave up 4 bases, with 11 bases separating them. CDR3 coding DNA: TGCAGCGTTGAAGTCGTAGAGGGTTACGAGCAGTACTTC. It translates to CSVEVVEGYEQYF.

This sequence joins TRBV5-1 and TRBJ2-2, with D perhaps matching TRBD2 (5 bases). The CDR3 spans 16 residues. The germline V and J ends were trimmed by 6 bases and 0 bases, with 15 bases remaining between them. Germline-derived CDR1 and CDR2 are SGHRS and YFSETQ. This chain's CDR3 is CASTPGGLPNTGELFF. Here the CDR3 DNA reads TGCGCCAGCACCCCCGGAGGACTCCCGAACACCGGGGAGCTGTTTTTT.

The gene calls are TRBV11-3 and TRBJ2-3; possibly TRBD2 for D (6 bases). This CDR3 has 16 residues. Trimming shortened V by 4 bases and J by 1 base, and 15 bases separated the two germline ends. Looked up from germline, CDR1 is SGHNT and CDR2 is YENEEA. The CDR3 DNA sequence: TGTGCCAGCAGCTCCGGGGCGAAGCGGGGCACAGATACGCAGTATTTT. This codes for CASSSGAKRGTDTQYF.